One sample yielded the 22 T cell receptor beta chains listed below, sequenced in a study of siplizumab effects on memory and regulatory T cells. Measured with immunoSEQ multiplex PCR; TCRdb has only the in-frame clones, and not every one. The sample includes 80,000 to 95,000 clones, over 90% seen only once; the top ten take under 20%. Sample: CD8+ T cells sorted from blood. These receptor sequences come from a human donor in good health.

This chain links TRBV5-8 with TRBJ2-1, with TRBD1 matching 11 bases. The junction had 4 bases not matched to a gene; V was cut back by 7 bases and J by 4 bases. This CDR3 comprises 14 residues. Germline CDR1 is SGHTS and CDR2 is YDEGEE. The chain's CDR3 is CASGGQGGYNEQFF. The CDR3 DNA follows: TGTGCCAGCGGGGGACAGGGGGGATACAATGAGCAGTTCTTC.

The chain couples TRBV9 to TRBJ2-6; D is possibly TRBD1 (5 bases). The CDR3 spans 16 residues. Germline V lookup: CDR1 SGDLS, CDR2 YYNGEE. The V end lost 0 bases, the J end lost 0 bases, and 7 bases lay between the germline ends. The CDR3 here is CASSVAQGSGANVLTF. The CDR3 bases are TGTGCCAGCAGCGTAGCCCAGGGCTCTGGGGCCAACGTCCTGACTTTC.

The CDR3 DNA reads TGTGCCAGCAGCCCGGACAGGGACGATGAAAAACTGTTTTTT. Amino acids: CASSPDRDDEKLFF. The V call is TRBV5-6, the J call TRBJ1-4, with 8 bases identical to TRBD1. Germline CDR1 SGHDT, CDR2 YYEEEE. Unmatched junction bases numbered 5, after V lost 4 bases and J lost 6 bases. This CDR3 contains 14 residues.

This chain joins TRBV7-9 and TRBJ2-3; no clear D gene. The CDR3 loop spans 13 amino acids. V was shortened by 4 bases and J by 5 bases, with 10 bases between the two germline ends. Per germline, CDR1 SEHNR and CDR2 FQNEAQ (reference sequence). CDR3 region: CASSSPGGDTQYF. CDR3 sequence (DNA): TGTGCCAGCAGCTCCCCGGGCGGAGATACGCAGTATTTT.

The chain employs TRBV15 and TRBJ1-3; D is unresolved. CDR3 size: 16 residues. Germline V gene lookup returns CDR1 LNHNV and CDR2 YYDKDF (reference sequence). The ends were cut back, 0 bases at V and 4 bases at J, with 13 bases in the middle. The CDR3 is CATSREQSLLGNTIYF. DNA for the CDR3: TGTGCCACCAGCAGAGAACAATCCCTCTTAGGAAACACCATATATTTT.

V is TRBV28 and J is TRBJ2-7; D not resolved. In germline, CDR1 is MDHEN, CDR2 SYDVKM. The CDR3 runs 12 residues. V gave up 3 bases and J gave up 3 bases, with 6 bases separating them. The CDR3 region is CASSFHNYEQYF. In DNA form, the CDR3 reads TGTGCCAGCAGTTTCCACAACTACGAGCAGTACTTC.

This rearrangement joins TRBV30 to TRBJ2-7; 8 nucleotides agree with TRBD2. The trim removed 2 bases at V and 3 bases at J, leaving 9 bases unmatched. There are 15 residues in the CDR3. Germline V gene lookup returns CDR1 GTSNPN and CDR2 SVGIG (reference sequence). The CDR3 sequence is CAWSPPVSGGYEQYF. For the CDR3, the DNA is TGTGCCTGGAGTCCCCCGGTCAGCGGGGGCTACGAGCAGTACTTC.

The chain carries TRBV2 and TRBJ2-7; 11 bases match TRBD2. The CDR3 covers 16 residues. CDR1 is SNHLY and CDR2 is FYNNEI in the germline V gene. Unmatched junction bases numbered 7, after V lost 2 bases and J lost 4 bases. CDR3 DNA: TGTGCCAGCAGTGAAAGTGTAGGGACTAGCGGTTACGAGCAGTACTTC. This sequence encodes CASSESVGTSGYEQYF.

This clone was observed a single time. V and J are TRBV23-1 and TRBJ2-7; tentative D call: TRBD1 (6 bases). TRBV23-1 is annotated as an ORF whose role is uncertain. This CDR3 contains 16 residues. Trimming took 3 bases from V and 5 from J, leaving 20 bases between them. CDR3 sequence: CASSHIQDRTPDEQYF. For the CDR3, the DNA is TGCGCCAGCAGTCACATTCAGGACAGAACCCCCGACGAGCAGTACTTC.

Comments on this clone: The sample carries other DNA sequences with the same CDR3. This CDR3 is CASSLGDRGQETQYF. CDR3 DNA: TGCGCCAGCAGCTTGGGGGACAGGGGCCAAGAGACCCAGTACTTC. This chain uses TRBV5-1 with TRBJ2-5; 10 bases are a match to TRBD1. Germline-derived CDR1 and CDR2 are SGHRS and YFSETQ. The ends lost 0 bases at V and 1 base at J; junction bases unmatched: 0. This CDR3 has 15 residues. Looking up the rest from reference TRBV5-1 and TRBJ2-5 gives the full variable domain: KAGVTQTPRYLIKTRGQQVTLSCSPISGHRSVSWYQQTPGQGLQFLFEYFSETQRNKGNFPGRFSGRQFSNSRSEMNVSTLELGDSALYLCASSLGDRGQETQYFGPGTRLLVL.

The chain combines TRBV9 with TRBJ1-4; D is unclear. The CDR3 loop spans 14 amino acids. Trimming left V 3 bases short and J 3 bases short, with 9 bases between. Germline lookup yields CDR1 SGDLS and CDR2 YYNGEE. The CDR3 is CASSEPGSNEKLFF. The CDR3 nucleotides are TGTGCCAGCAGCGAACCCGGCTCTAATGAAAAACTGTTTTTT. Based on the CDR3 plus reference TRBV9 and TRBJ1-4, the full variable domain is DSGVTQTPKHLITATGQRVTLRCSPRSGDLSVYWYQQSLDQGLQFLIQYYNGEERAKGNILERFSAQQFPDLHSELNLSSLELGDSALYFCASSEPGSNEKLFFGSGTQLSVL.

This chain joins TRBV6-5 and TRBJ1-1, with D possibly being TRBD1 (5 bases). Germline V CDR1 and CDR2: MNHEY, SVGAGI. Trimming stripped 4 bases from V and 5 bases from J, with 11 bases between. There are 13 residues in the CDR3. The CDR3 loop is CASSSLGGTEAFF. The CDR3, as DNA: TGTGCCAGCAGTTCCCTTGGGGGAACTGAAGCTTTCTTT.

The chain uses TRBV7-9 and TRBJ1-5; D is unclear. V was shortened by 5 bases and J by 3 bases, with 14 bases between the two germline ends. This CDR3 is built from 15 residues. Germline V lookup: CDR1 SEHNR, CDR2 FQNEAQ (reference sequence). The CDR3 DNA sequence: TGTGCCAGCAGCCCGGTGGGTAGAGACAATCAGCCCCAGCATTTT. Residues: CASSPVGRDNQPQHF.

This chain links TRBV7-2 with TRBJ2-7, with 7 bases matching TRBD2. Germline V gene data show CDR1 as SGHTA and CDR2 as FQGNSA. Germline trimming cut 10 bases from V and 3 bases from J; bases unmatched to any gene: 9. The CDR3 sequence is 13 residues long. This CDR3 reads CAIPSGNDYEQYF. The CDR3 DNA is TGTGCCATTCCCAGCGGGAATGACTACGAGCAGTACTTC. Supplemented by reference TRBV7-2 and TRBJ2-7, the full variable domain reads GAGVSQSPSNKVTEKGKDVELRCDPISGHTALYWYRQSLGQGLEFLIYFQGNSAPDKSGLPSDRFSAERTGGSVSTLTIQRTQQEDSAVYLCAIPSGNDYEQYFGPGTRLTVT.

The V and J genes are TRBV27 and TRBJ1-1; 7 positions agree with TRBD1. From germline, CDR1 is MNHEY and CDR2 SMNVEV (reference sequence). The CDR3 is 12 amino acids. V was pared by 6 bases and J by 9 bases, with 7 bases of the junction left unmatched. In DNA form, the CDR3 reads TGTGCCAGCAGCCGGACAGGTAGAAAAGCTTTCTTT. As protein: CASSRTGRKAFF.

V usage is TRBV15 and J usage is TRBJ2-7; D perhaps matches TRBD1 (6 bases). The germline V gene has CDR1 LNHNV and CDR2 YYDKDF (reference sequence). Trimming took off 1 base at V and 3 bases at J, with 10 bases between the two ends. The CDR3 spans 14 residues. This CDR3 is CATSRGQGSYEQYF. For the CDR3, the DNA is TGTGCCACCAGCAGAGGCCAGGGGAGCTACGAGCAGTACTTC.

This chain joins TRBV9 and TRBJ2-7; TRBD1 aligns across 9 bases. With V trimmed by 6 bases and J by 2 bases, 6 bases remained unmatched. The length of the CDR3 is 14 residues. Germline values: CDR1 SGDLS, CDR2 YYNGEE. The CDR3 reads CASNTGGTTYEQYF. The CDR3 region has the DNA TGTGCCAGCAATACAGGGGGCACCACCTACGAGCAGTACTTC.

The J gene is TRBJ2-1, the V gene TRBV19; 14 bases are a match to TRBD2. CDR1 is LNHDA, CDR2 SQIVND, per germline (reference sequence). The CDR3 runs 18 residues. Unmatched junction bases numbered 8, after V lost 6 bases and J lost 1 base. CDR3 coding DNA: TGTGCCAGTAGAGCCGGGACTAGCGGGAGACAGTCCTACAATGAGCAGTTCTTC. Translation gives CASRAGTSGRQSYNEQFF.

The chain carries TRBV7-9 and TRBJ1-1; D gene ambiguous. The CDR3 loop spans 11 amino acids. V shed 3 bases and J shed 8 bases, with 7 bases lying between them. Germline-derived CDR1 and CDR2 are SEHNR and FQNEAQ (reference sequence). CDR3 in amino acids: CASSFRAEAFF. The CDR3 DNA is TGTGCCAGCAGCTTTCGGGCCGAAGCTTTCTTT.

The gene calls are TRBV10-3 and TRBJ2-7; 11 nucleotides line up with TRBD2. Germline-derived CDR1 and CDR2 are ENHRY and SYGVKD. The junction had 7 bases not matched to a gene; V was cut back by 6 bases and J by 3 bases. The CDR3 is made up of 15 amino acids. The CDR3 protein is CAISLLAGEVYEQYF. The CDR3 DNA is TGTGCCATCAGCCTACTAGCGGGAGAAGTCTACGAGCAGTACTTC.

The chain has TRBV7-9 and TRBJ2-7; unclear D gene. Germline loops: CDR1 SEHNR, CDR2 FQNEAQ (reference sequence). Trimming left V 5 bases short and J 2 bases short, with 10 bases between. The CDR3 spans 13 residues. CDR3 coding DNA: TGTGCCAGCAGCCTCGGTAAGACCTACGAGCAGTACTTC. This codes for CASSLGKTYEQYF.

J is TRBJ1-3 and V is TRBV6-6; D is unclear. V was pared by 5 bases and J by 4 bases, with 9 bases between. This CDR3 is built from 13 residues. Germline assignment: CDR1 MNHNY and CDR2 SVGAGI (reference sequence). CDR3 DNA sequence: TGTGCCAGCAGTAAAACGTTCGGAAACACCATATATTTT. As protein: CASSKTFGNTIYF.